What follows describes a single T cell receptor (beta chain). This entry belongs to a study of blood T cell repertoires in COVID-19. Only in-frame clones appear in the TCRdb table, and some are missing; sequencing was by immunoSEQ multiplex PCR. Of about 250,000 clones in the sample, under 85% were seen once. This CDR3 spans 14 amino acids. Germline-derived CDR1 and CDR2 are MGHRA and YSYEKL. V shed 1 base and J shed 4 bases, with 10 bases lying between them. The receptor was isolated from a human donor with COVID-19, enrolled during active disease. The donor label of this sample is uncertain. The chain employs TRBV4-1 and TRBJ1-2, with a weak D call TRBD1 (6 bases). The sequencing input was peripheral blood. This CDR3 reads CASSQGVGGYGYTF. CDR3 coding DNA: TGCGCCAGCAGCCAAGGCGTAGGGGGCTATGGCTACACCTTC.